The 7 T cell receptor beta chains presented below share a single source sample, sequenced in a study of T cells in Graves' hyperthyroidism and ophthalmopathy. TCR beta CDR3 sequences were amplified from RNA transcripts. HTBI primers were employed in a first-round RT-PCR of the TCR CDR3. TCRdb processed the multiplex PCR reads anew with MiXCR; each CDR3 protein has one entry. The sample lists about half a million distinct CDR3 sequences; around a fifth were seen once. What was sequenced was blood. The receptors here all came from a woman in her 70s with Graves' ophthalmopathy.

V and J are TRBV9 and TRBJ1-1; TRBD1 might be the D (5 bases). The CDR3 sequence is 15 residues long. V was trimmed by 0 bases and J by 6 bases, leaving 15 bases between them. CDR1 and CDR2 from the germline V gene are SGDLS and YYNGEE. This CDR3 is CASSVGGGGAAEAFF. In nucleotides, the CDR3 is TGTGCCAGCAGCGTAGGGGGCGGTGGGGCAGCTGAAGCTTTCTTT.

This clonotype was recorded many times. The V and J genes are TRBV2 and TRBJ2-5, with 9 bases lining up with TRBD1. The CDR3 has 14 residues. V shed 7 bases and J 2 bases; nucleotides not matched to a gene: 5. Germline V gene lookup returns CDR1 SNHLY and CDR2 FYNNEI. The CDR3 here is CASIRDRAQETQYF. The CDR3 DNA follows: TGTGCCAGCATCCGGGACAGGGCTCAAGAGACCCAGTACTTC.

The genes are TRBV9 and TRBJ2-3, with D hard to call. The V and J ends lost 7 bases and 7 bases respectively, with 10 bases between them. The germline V gene has CDR1 SGDLS and CDR2 YYNGEE. The CDR3 length is 11 residues. The CDR3, as DNA: TGTGCCAGCGGCCTGGAATATACGCAGTATTTT. This encodes CASGLEYTQYF.

The gene calls are TRBV12-3 or TRBV12-4 and TRBJ2-1; TRBD2 matches 15 bases. The CDR3 is 15 amino acids. After removal of 6 bases from V and 15 bases from J, the junction contained 12 bases not matched to a gene. The CDR3 reads CASSTGLAGGPKLFF. The CDR3 DNA sequence: TGTGCCAGCAGCACCGGACTAGCGGGAGGGCCGAAGTTGTTCTTC.

Ten or more counts support this clonotype. The gene calls are TRBV12-3 or TRBV12-4 and TRBJ2-5; D is undetermined. There are 13 residues in the CDR3. The V end was cut by 5 bases, the J end by 7 bases, with 14 bases between. The CDR3 protein is CASSPPVQRTQYF. CDR3 in DNA: TGTGCCAGCAGTCCCCCCGTCCAGCGGACCCAGTACTTC.

Of note for this clonotype: One end of the junction varies from germline; a read error may be responsible. This chain uses TRBV6-2 or TRBV6-3 with TRBJ2-1; 7 bases agree with TRBD2. The CDR3 runs to 15 residues. Germline V lookup: CDR1 MNHEY, CDR2 SVGEGT. The CDR3 here is CASGYGLAAYNEQFF. In nucleotides, the CDR3 is TGTGCCAGCGGTTATGGGCTAGCGGCGTACAATGAGCAGTTCTTC.

The sample holds a few counts of this clonotype. The chain uses TRBV28 and TRBJ2-1; 12 bases map to TRBD2. The germline gives CDR1 MDHEN, CDR2 SYDVKM. This CDR3 comprises 16 residues. The J segment lost 4 bases and the V segment lost 5 bases, leaving 6 bases of the junction unmatched. The DNA for the CDR3 is TGTGCCAGCAGTCGCCTGACTAGCGGGGGTTACAATGAGCAGTTCTTC. Its translation: CASSRLTSGGYNEQFF.